What follows are 7 T cell receptor beta chains derived from one specimen sequenced in a study of blood T cell repertoires in COVID-19. Profiled with immunoSEQ multiplex PCR; TCRdb holds only in-frame clones, not every one. In the table there are about 300,000 clones, just under 90% of which are singletons. The sample taken for sequencing was peripheral blood. These receptors were obtained from a woman aged 25 to 39 with COVID-19, enrolled during active disease.

J is TRBJ2-7 and V is TRBV19, with no clear D. V was shortened by 3 bases and J by 1 base, with 7 bases between the two germline ends. Germline V gene lookup returns CDR1 LNHDA and CDR2 SQIVND (reference sequence). The CDR3 is made up of 13 amino acids. CDR3 nucleotides: TGTGCCAGTAGTATTTCCATTTCCTACGAGCAGTACTTC. Amino acids: CASSISISYEQYF.

The chain is built from TRBV29-1 and TRBJ1-2; 9 bases match TRBD1. V dropped 6 bases and J dropped 5; count of bases not matched to a gene: 7. This CDR3 contains 13 residues. Germline CDR1 and CDR2: SQVTM and ANQGSEA. The CDR3 nucleotides read TGCAGCGTGGTAGGCGGACAGGGGTATGGCTACACCTTC. This codes for CSVVGGQGYGYTF. The whole variable domain, remainder taken from reference TRBV29-1 and TRBJ1-2, is SAVISQKPSRDICQRGTSLTIQCQVDSQVTMMFWYRQQPGQSLTLIATANQGSEATYESGFVIDKFPISRPNLTFSTLTVSNMSPEDSSIYLCSVVGGQGYGYTFGSGTRLTVV.

As regards this clone: Its ends do not fully match the called genes, so a read error is possible. The chain combines TRBV11-2 with TRBJ2-7, with a weak D call TRBD2 (6 bases). The V gene's germline CDR1 is SGHAT and CDR2 FQNNGV. The CDR3 is made up of 13 amino acids. Here the CDR3 DNA reads TGTGCCAGCAGCTTACATGTGGAGGGGCCAGGAGACTTC. It is translated as CASSLHVEGPGDF.

This clone was seen only once. The chain couples TRBV2 to TRBJ1-5, with 8 bases aligning to TRBD1. Germline values: CDR1 SNHLY, CDR2 FYNNEI. CDR3 length: 14 amino acids. The J segment lost 5 bases and the V segment lost 5 bases, leaving 5 bases of the junction unmatched. The CDR3 loop is CASSWDRKDQPQHF. The CDR3 nucleotides are TGTGCCAGCAGTTGGGACAGGAAAGATCAGCCCCAGCATTTT.

V and J are TRBV19 and TRBJ1-2; 9 bases align to TRBD1. V was pared by 3 bases and J by 2 bases, with 4 bases of the junction left unmatched. Looked up from germline, CDR1 is LNHDA and CDR2 is SQIVND (reference sequence). The CDR3 contains 15 residues. CDR3 DNA sequence: TGTGCCAGTAGTATCGGGACAGGGATAAACTATGGCTACACCTTC. Amino acid sequence: CASSIGTGINYGYTF.

V usage is TRBV6-4 and J usage is TRBJ2-3; 10 nucleotides match TRBD2. Germline CDR1 and CDR2: MRHNA and SNTAGT. The CDR3 is 15 amino acids. The J segment lost 4 bases and the V segment lost 6 bases, leaving 7 bases of the junction unmatched. CDR3 residues: CASSVTSGDSDTQYF. The CDR3 DNA sequence: TGTGCCAGCAGCGTTACTAGCGGGGACTCAGATACGCAGTATTTT.

The genes are TRBV2 and TRBJ1-2; D is perhaps TRBD1 (6 bases). The CDR3 is made up of 14 amino acids. The V and J ends lost 2 bases and 7 bases respectively, with 14 bases between them. In germline, CDR1 is SNHLY, CDR2 FYNNEI. The CDR3 nucleotides are TGTGCCAGCAGTGAAAGGACAGCTCGAGTTGGCTACACCTTC. Encoded protein: CASSERTARVGYTF.